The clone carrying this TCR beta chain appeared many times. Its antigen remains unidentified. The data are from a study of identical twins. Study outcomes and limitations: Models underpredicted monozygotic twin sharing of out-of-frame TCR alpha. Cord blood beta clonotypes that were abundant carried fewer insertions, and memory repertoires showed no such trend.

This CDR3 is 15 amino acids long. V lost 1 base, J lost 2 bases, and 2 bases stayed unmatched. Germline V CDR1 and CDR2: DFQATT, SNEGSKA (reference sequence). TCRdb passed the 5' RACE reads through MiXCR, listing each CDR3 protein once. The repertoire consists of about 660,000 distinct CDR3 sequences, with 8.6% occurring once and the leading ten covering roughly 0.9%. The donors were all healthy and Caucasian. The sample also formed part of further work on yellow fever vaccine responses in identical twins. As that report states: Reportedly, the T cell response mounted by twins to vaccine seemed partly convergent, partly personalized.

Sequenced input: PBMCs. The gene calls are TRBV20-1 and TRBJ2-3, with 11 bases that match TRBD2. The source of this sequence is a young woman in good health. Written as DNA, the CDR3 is TGCAGTGCTAGAGGACTAGCGGGGCACACAGATACGCAGTATTTT. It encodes CSARGLAGHTDTQYF.